The present entry profiles one TCR beta chain with its context. What it binds is not known. Germline CDR1 is MNHEY and CDR2 is SMNVEV (reference sequence). The germline V and J ends were trimmed by 2 bases and 7 bases, with 15 bases remaining between them. This CDR3 is built from 15 residues. The data belong to a study of OX40 agonist ivuxolimab in advanced cancers. The assay was immunoSEQ multiplex PCR, and TCRdb's table has in-frame clones only and misses some. The table records about 95,000 clones, around nine tenths of them present only once. Findings and limits, study-wide: More expanded clones were found, on average, in CD8+ than in CD4+ T cells.

This rearrangement joins TRBV27 to TRBJ1-5; D is ambiguous. The clonotype comes from an adult with an advanced solid tumor such as melanoma, head and neck, liver or kidney cancer. This sample comprised CD4+ or CD8+ T cells sorted from blood, obtained in a trial of the OX40 agonist ivuxolimab. The CDR3 DNA is TGTGCCAGCAGTTTAGAAGGGCTGGGAGGCCAGCCCCAGCATTTT. Encoded protein: CASSLEGLGGQPQHF.